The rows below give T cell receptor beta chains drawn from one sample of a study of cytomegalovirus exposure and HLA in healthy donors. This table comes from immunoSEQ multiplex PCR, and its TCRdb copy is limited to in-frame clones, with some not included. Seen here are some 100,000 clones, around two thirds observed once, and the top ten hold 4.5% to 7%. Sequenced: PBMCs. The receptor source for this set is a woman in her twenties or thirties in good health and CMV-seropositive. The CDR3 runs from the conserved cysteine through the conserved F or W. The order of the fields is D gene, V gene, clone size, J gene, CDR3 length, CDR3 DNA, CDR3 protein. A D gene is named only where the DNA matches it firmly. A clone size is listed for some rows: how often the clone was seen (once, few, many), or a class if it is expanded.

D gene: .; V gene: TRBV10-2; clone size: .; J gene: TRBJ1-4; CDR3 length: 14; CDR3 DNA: TGCGCCAGCAGTGAGGAGGAATGGAATGAAAAACTGTTTTTT; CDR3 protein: CASSEEEWNEKLFF
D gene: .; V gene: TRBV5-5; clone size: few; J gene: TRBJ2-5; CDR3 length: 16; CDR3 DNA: TGTGCCAGCAGCTCCCCCTGGGCAGACACTCAAGAGACCCAGTACTTC; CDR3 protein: CASSSPWADTQETQYF
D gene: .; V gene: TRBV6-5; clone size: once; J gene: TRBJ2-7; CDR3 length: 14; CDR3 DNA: TGTGCCAGCAGTGAAAGTCTAGCGTCCTACGAGCAGTACTTC; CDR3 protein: CASSESLASYEQYF
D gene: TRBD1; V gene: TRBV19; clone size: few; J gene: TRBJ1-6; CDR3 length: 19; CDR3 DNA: TGTGCCAGTAGTCCTAGGGACAGGGGGATCAGCTCCTATAATTCACCCCTCCACTTT; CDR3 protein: CASSPRDRGISSYNSPLHF
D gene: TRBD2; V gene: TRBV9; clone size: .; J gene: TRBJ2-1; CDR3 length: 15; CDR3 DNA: TGTGCCAGCAGCGTAGGGTCTAGCGGGTTAAGTGAGCAGTTCTTC; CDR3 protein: CASSVGSSGLSEQFF
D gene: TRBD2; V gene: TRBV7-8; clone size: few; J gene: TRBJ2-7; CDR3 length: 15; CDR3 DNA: TGTGCCAGCAGCGCTTCTAGCGGGGTGAGATACGAGCAGTACTTC; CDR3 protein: CASSASSGVRYEQYF
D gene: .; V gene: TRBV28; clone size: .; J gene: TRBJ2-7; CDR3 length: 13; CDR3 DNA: TGTGCCAGCAGTTTACCGGTGAGCTACGAGCAGTACTTC; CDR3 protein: CASSLPVSYEQYF
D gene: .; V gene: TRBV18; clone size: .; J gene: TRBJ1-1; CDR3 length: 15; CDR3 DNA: TGTGCCAGCTCACCTACGACGGGTTTGAACACTGAAGCTTTCTTT; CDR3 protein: CASSPTTGLNTEAFF
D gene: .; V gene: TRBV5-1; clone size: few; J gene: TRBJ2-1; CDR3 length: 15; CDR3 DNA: TGCGCCAGCACCGAAGGGACTCAGGCCTACAATGAGCAGTTCTTC; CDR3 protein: CASTEGTQAYNEQFF
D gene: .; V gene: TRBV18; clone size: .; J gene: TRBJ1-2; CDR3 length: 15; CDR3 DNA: TGTGCCAGCTCCCAACAGGAAATCGATAACTATGGCTACACCTTC; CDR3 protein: CASSQQEIDNYGYTF
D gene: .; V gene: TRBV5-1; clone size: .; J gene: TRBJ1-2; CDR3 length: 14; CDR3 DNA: TGCGCCAGCAGCTTGTCCGGGACATCCTATGGCTACACCTTC; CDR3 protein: CASSLSGTSYGYTF
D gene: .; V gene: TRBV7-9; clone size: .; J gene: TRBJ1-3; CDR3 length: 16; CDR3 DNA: TGTGCCAGCAGCGGGCGGACTGCTGCCGTGGGAAACACCATATATTTT; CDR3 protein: CASSGRTAAVGNTIYF
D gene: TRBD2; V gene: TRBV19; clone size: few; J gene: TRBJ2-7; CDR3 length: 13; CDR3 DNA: TGTGCCAGTAGCAACGGACTAGTACACGAGCAGTACTTC; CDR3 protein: CASSNGLVHEQYF
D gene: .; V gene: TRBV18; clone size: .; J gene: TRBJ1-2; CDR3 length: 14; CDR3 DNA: TGTGCCAGCTCACCGGGAGGGCAGGGTCATGGCTACACCTTC; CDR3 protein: CASSPGGQGHGYTF
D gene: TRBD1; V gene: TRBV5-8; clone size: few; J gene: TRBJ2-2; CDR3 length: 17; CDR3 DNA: TGTGCCAGCAGCATTTACGGACAGGGGGCGAGTACCGGGGAGCTGTTTTTT; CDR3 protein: CASSIYGQGASTGELFF
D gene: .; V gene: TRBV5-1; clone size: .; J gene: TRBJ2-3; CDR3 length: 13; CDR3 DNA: TGCGCCAGCAGCTCCTTGGGGGGAGATACGCAGTATTTT; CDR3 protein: CASSSLGGDTQYF
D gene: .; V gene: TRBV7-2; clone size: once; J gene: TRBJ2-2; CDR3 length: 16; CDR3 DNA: TGTGCCAGCAGCTTAGTGGGGGGGCGCGGAACCGGGGAGCTGTTTTTT; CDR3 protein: CASSLVGGRGTGELFF
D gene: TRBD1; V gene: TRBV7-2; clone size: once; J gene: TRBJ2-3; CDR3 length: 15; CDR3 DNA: TGTGCCAGCAGTTTATCAGGGACAGGGATAGATACGCAGTATTTT; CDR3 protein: CASSLSGTGIDTQYF
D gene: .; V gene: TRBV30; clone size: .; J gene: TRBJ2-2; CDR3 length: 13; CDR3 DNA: TGTGCCTGGAGCGCAGGGCTACCCGGGGAGCTGTTTTTT; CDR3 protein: CAWSAGLPGELFF
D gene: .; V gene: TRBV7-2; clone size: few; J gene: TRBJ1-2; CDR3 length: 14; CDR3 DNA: TGTGCCAGCAGCTCCACCGGACTCTTCTATGGCTACACCTTC; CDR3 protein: CASSSTGLFYGYTF
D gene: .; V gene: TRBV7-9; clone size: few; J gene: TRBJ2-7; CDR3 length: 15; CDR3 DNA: TGTGCCAGCAGCCCCTCATCAGGGCTTATGGTGGAGCAGTACTTC; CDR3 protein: CASSPSSGLMVEQYF
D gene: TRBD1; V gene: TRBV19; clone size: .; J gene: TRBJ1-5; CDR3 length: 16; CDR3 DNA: TGTGCCTCCACCGGGACAGGAGGTTTAAGCAATCAGCCCCAGCATTTT; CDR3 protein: CASTGTGGLSNQPQHF
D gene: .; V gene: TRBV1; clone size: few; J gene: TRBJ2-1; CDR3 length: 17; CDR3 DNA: TGCACCAGCAGCCAAGATCGGTACCCTAGCTCCTACAATGAGCAGTTCTTC; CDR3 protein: CTSSQDRYPSSYNEQFF
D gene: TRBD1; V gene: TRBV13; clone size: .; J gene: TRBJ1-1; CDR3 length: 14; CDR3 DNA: TGTGCCAGCTTACGACAGGGAATGAACACTGAAGCTTTCTTT; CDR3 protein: CASLRQGMNTEAFF
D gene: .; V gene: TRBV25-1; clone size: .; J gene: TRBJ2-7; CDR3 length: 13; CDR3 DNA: TGTGCCAGCCAACCCGACAGGTCGTACGAGCAGTACTTC; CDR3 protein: CASQPDRSYEQYF
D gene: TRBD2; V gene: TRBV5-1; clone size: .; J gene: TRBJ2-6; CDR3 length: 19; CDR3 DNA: TGCGCCAGCAGCTTCAATAGGGAGGGGATTTGGACTGGGGCCAACGCCCTGACTTTC; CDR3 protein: CASSFNREGIWTGANALTF
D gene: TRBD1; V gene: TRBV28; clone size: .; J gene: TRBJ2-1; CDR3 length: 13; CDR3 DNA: TGTGCCAGCAGTGACAGGGGGCGTGGTGCTCGGTTCTTC; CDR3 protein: CASSDRGRGARFF
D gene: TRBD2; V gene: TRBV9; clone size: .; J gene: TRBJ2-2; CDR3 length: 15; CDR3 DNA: TGTGCCAGCAGTAGCGGGGACACGAACACCGGGGAGCTGTTTTTT; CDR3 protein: CASSSGDTNTGELFF
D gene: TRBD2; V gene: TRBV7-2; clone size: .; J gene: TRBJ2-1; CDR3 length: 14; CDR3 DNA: TGTGCCAGCAGTCTCGCCAGCGGGAACAATGAGCAGTTCTTC; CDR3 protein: CASSLASGNNEQFF
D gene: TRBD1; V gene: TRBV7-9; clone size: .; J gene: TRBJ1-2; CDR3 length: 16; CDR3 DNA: TGTGCCAGCAGCTTAGTTTCTGGACAGGGGACCTATGGCTACACCTTC; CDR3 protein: CASSLVSGQGTYGYTF
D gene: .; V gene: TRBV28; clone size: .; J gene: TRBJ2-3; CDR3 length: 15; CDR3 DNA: TGTGCCAGCACCGGTGAACAGGGAAGCACAGATACGCAGTATTTT; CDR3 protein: CASTGEQGSTDTQYF
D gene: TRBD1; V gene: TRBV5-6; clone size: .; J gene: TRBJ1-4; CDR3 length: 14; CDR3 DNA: TGTGCCAGCAGCCTCAGGGGGACTAATGAAAAACTGTTTTTT; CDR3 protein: CASSLRGTNEKLFF
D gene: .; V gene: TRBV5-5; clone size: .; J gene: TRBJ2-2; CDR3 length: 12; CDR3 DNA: TGTGCCAGCAGCTTCGCTATCGGGGAGCTGTTTTTT; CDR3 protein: CASSFAIGELFF
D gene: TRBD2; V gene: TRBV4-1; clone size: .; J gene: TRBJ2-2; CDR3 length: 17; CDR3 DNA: TGCGCCAGCAGCCAAGATCAAATGGGAGGGTACACCGGGGAGCTGTTTTTT; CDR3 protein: CASSQDQMGGYTGELFF
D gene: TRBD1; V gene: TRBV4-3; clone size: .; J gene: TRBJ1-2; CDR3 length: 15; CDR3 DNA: TGCGCCAGCAGCCAGCAACAGGGGGCACTCTATGGCTACACCTTC; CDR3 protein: CASSQQQGALYGYTF
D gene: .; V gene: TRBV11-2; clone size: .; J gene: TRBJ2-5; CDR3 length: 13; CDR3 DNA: TGTGCCAGCAGCTTAGGTTGGAGAGAGACCCAGTACTTC; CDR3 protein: CASSLGWRETQYF
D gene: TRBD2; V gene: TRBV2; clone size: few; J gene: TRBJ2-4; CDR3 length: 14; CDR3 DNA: TGTGCCAGCGGACTAGCTGGTTCCGAAAACATTCAGTACTTC; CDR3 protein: CASGLAGSENIQYF
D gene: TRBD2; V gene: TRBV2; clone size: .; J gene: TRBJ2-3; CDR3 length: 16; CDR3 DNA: TGTGCCAGCAGTGGAAGGGCTAGCGGGGTCACAGATACGCAGTATTTT; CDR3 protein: CASSGRASGVTDTQYF
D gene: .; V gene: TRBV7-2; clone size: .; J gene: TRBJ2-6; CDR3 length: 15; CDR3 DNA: TGTGCCAGCAGCCCACAGGACTCTGGGGCCAACGTCCTGACTTTC; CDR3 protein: CASSPQDSGANVLTF
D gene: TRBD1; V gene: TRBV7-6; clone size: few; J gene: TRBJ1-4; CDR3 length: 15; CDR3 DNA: TGTGCCAGCAGACCAACAGGGGGCGGAAGTGAAAAACTGTTTTTT; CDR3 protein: CASRPTGGGSEKLFF
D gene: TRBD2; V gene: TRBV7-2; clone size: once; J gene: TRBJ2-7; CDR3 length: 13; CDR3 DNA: TGTGCCAGCAGCAGCGGGACTCCGAGAGAGCAGTACTTC; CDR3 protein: CASSSGTPREQYF
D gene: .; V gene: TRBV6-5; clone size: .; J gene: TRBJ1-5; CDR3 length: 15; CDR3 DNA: TGTGCCAGCGGACCCGGGACACCAGTCAATCAGCCCCAGCATTTT; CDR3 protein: CASGPGTPVNQPQHF
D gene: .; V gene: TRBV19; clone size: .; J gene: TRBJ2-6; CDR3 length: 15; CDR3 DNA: TGTGCCAGTAGTATACATGGTAGTGGGGCCAACGTCCTGACTTTC; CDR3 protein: CASSIHGSGANVLTF
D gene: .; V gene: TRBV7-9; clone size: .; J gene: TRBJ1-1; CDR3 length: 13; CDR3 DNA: TGTGCCAGCAGTCCCGCTATCAACACTGAAGCTTTCTTT; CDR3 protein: CASSPAINTEAFF
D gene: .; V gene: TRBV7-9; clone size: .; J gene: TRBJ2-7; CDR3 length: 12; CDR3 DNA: TGTTCCAGCAGCCACCAGGGGAACGAGCAGTACTTC; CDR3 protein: CSSSHQGNEQYF
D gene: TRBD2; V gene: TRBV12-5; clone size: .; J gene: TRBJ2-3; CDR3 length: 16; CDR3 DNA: TGTGCTAGTGGTGGGGGGCTAGCGGGGGGCTGGGATACGCAGTATTTT; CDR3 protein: CASGGGLAGGWDTQYF
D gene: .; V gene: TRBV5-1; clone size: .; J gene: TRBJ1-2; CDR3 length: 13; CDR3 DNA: TGCGCCAGCAGCTTGGGGGACACCTATGGCTACACCTTC; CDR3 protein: CASSLGDTYGYTF
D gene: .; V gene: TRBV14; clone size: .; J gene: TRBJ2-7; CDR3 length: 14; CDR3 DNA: TGTGCCAGCAGCCAAGATTTCGGGTCCTACGAGCAGTACTTC; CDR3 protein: CASSQDFGSYEQYF
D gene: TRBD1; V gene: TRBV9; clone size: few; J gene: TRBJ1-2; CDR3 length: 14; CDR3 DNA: TGTGCCAGCAGCGTCGGACAGGACGGCTATGGCTACACCTTC; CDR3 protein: CASSVGQDGYGYTF
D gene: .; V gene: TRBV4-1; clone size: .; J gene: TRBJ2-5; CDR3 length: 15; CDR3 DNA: TGCGCCAGCAGAGAAGGGGCTATTGGTGGTGAGACCCAGTACTTC; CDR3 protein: CASREGAIGGETQYF
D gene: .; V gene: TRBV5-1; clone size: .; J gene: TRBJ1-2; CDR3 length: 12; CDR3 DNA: TGCGCCAGCAGCTTGGGGAGCCATGGCTACACCTTC; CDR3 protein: CASSLGSHGYTF